The T cell receptor (beta chain) under discussion was sequenced for a study of T cells in women clearing cervical HPV infection. Repertoires were generated with immunoSEQ multiplex PCR, while TCRdb's copy carries only in-frame clones and drops some. The listing records tens of thousands of clones. CDR3 size: 13 residues. V lost 2 bases to trimming and J lost 4 bases, with 8 bases between them. Looked up from germline, CDR1 is DFQATT and CDR2 is SNEGSKA (reference sequence). Note on this clone: The CDR3 extends 3 residues past the end of the read, so its final part is completed from the germline J gene.

Sequencing was performed on blood buffy coat. The receptor's source is a woman between 18 and 69 years old with a cervical HPV16 infection that either progressed to CIN3+ or cleared (not recorded which). The V gene is TRBV20-1, the J gene TRBJ2-2; D might be TRBD1 (6 bases). Incomplete CDR3 DNA: TGCAGTGCTAGAAGGGGGAGCACCGGGGAG. Encoded protein: CSARRGSTGE. The CDR3 in full is CSARRGSTGELFF.